This T cell receptor beta chain was sequenced in a study of T cells after posttransplantation cyclophosphamide. Cells defined as naive were viable CD3+CD4+ or CD3+CD8+ and CCR7+CD45RA+CD45RO-CD95-CD27+CD28+. Overall study results and limits: Recipient CMV seropositivity and CMV reactivation strongly tracked TRB clonality.

Assay: immunoSEQ multiplex PCR; the TCRdb copy retains only in-frame clones and omits some. The top ten hold 0.09% to 0.12% of the sample, which has about 31,000 clones, roughly 90% seen once. This clone was seen just once. Its antigen is undetermined. The V gene end was trimmed by 5 bases and the J gene end by 1 base; junction bases not matched to a gene: 11. Germline V lookup: CDR1 SGHRS, CDR2 YFSETQ. This CDR3 region has 18 residues. The chain has TRBV5-1 and TRBJ2-3; TRBD2 aligns across 12 bases. The sample consisted of naive CD4+ T cells sorted from blood. The clonotype originates from a man aged 30-40 years in good health and a related stem cell transplant donor. The DNA of the CDR3 is TGCGCCAGCAGGATGGGACTAGCGGGCCTCCCGGGCACAGATACGCAGTATTTT. It translates to CASRMGLAGLPGTDTQYF.